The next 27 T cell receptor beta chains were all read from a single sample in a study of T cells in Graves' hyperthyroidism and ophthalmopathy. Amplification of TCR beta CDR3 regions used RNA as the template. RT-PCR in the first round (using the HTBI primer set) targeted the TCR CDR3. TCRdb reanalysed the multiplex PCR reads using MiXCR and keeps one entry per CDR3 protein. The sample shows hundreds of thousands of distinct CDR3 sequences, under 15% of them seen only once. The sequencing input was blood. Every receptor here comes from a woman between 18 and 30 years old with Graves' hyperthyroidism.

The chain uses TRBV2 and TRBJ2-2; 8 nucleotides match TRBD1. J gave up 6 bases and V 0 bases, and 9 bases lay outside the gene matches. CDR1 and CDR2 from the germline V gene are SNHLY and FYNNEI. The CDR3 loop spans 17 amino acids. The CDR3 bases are TGTGCCAGCAGTGAAGCGGCGGGGCAGGGGGCGTCCGGGGAGCTGTTTTTT. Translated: CASSEAAGQGASGELFF.

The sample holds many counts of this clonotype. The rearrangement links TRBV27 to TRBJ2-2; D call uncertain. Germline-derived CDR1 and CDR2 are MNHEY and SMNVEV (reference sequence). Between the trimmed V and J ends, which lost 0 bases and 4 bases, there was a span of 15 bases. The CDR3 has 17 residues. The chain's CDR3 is CASSLSYRAQFTGELFF. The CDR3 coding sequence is TGTGCCAGCAGTTTATCGTACCGGGCTCAGTTCACCGGGGAGCTGTTTTTT.

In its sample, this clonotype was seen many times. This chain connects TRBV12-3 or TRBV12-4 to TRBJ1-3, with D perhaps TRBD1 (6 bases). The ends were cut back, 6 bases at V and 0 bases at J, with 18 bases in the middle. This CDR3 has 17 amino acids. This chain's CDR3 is CASSTGQPSSSGNTIYF. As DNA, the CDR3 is TGTGCCAGCAGCACTGGACAGCCCTCGAGCTCTGGAAACACCATATATTTT.

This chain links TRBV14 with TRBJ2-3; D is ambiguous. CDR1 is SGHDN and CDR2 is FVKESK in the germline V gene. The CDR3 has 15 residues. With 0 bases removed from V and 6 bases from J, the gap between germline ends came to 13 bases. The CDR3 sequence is CASSQDTVRRDTQYF. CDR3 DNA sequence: TGTGCCAGCAGCCAAGATACAGTCCGCCGGGATACGCAGTATTTT.

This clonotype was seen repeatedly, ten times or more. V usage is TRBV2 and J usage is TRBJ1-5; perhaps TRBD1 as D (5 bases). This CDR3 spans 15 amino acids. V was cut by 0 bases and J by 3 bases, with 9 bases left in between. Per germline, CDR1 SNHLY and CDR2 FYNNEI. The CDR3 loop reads CASSEAGGPNQPQHF. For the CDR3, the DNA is TGTGCCAGCAGTGAAGCCGGGGGACCCAATCAGCCCCAGCATTTT.

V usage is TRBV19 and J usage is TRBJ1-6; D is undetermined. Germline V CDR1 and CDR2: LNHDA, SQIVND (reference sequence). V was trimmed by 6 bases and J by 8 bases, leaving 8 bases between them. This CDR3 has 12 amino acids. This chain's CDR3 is CASRVADSPLHF. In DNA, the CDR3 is TGTGCCAGTAGAGTGGCGGATTCACCCCTCCACTTT.

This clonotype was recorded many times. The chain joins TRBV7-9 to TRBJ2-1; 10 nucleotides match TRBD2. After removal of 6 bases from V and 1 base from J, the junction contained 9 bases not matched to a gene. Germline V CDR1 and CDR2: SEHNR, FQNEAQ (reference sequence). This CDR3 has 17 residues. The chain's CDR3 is CASRDGTSVRSYNEQFF. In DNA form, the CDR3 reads TGTGCCAGCAGGGACGGGACTAGCGTTCGATCCTACAATGAGCAGTTCTTC.

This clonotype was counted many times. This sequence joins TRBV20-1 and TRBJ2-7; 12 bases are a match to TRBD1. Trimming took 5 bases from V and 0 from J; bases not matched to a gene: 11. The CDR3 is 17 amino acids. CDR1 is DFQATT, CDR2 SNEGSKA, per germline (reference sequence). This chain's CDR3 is CSALTGTGGSFSYEQYF. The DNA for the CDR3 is TGCAGTGCTTTAACCGGGACAGGGGGCTCCTTCTCCTACGAGCAGTACTTC.

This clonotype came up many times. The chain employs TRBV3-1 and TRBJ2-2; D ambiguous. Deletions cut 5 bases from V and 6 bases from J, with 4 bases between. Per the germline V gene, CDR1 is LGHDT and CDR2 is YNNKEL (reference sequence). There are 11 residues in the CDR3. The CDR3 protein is CASSDAGELFF. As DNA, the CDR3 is TGTGCCAGCAGCGACGCCGGGGAGCTGTTTTTT.

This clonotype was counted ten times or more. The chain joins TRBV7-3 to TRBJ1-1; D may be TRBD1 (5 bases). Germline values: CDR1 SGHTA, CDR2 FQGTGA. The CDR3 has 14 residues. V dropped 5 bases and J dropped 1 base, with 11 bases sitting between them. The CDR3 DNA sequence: TGTGCCAGCAGCGATCCGGACAAGAACACTGAAGCTTTCTTT. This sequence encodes CASSDPDKNTEAFF.

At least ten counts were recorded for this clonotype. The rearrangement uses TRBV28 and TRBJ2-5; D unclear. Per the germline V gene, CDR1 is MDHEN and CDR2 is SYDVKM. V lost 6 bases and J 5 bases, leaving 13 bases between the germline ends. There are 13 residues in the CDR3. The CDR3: CASSSGEWETQYF. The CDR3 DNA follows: TGTGCCAGCAGCTCTGGGGAATGGGAGACCCAGTACTTC.

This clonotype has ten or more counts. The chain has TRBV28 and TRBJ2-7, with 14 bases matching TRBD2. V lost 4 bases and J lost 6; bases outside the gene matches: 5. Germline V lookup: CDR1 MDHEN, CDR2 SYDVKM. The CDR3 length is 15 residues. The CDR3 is CASSSGTSGRAEQYF. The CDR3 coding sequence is TGTGCCAGCAGTTCCGGGACTAGCGGGAGAGCCGAGCAGTACTTC.

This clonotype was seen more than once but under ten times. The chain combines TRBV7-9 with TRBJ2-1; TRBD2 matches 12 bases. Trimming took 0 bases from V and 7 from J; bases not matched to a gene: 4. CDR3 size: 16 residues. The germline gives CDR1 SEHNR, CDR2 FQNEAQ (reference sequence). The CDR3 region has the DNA TGTGCCAGCAGCTTAGCCGGACTAGCGGGGTATAATGAGCAGTTCTTC. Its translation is CASSLAGLAGYNEQFF.

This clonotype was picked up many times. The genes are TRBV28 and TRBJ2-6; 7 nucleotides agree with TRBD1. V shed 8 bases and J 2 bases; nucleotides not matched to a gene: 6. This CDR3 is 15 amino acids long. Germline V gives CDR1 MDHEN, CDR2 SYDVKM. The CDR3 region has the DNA TGTGCCAGCGGAAATACAGGGGCTGGGGCCAACGTCCTGACTTTC. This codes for CASGNTGAGANVLTF.

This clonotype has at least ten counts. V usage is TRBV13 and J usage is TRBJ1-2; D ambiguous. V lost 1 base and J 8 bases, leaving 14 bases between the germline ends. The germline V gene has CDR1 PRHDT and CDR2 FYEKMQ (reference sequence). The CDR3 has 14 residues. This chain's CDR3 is CASSLVAGGDGYTF. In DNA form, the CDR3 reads TGTGCCAGCAGCTTAGTGGCGGGAGGAGACGGCTACACCTTC. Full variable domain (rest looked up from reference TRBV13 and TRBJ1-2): AAGVIQSPRHLIKEKRETATLKCYPIPRHDTVYWYQQGPGQDPQFLISFYEKMQSDKGSIPDRFSAQQFSDYHSELNMSSLELGDSALYFCASSLVAGGDGYTFGSGTRLTVV.

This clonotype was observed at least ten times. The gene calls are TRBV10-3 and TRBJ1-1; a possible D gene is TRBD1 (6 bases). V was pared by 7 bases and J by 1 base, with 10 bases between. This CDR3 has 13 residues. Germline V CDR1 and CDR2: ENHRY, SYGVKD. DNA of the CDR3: TGTGCCATCACCAGGACAGCGAACACTGAAGCTTTCTTT. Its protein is CAITRTANTEAFF.

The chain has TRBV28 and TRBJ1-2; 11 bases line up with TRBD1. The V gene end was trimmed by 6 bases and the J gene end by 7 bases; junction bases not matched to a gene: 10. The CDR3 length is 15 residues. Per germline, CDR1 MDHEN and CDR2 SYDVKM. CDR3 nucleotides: TGTGCCAGCAGCCCACGGACAGGGGGCCGGGGTGGCTACACCTTC. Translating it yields CASSPRTGGRGGYTF.

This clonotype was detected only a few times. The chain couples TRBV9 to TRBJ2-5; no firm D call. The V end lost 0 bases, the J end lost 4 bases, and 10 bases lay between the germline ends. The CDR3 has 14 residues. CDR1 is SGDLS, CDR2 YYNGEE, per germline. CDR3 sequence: CASSVDGNRETQYF. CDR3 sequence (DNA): TGTGCCAGCAGCGTAGACGGAAATCGAGAGACCCAGTACTTC.

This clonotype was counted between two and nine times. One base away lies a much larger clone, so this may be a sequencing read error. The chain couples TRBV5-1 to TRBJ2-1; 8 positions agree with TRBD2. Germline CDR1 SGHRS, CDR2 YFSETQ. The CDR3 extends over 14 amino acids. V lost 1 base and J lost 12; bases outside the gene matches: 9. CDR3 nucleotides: TGCGCCAGCAGCTTGTTTAGCGGGAAAACTGGGCAGTTCTTC. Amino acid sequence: CASSLFSGKTGQFF.

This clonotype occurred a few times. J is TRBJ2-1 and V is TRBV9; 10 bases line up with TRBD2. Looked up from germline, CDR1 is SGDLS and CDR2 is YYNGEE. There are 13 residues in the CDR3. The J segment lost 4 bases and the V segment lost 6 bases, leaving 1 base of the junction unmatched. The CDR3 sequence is CASTAGGYNEQFF. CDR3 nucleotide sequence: TGTGCCAGCACAGCGGGGGGGTACAATGAGCAGTTCTTC.

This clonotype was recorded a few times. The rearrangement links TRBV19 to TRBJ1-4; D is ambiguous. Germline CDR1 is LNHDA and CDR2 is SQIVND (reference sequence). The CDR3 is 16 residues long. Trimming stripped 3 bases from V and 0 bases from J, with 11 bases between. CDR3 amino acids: CASSMERGATNEKLFF. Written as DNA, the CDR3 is TGTGCCAGTAGTATGGAACGGGGAGCAACTAATGAAAAACTGTTTTTT.

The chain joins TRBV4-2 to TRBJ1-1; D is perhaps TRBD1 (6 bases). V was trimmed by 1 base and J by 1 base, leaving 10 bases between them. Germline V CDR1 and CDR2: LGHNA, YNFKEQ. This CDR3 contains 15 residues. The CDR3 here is CASSQASGENTEAFF. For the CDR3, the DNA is TGTGCCAGCAGCCAAGCGTCAGGGGAGAACACTGAAGCTTTCTTT.

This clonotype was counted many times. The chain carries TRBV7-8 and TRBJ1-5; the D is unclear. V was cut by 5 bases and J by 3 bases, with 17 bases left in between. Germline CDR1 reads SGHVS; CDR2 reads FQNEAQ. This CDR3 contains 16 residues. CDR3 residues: CASSPSRRSLNQPQHF. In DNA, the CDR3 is TGTGCCAGCAGCCCCTCACGGAGGAGCCTCAATCAGCCCCAGCATTTT.

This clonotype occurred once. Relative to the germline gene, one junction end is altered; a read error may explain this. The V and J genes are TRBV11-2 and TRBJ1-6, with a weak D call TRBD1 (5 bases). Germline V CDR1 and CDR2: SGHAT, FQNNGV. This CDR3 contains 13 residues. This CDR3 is CASSSGSRETQYF. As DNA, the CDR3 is TGTGCCAGCAGCTCGGGCAGCAGGGAGACCCAGTACTTT. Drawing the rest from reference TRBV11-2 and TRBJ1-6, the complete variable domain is EAGVAQSPRYKIIEKRQSVAFWCNPISGHATLYWYQQILGQGPKLLIQFQNNGVVDDSQLPKDRFSAERLKGVDSTLKIQPAKLEDSAVYLCASSSGSRETQYFGNGTRLTVT.

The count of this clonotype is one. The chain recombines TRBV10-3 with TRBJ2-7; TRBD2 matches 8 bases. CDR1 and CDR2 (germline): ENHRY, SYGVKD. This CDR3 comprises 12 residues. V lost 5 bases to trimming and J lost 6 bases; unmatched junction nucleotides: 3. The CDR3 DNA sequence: TGTGCCATCAGTATTCGGGGGGGCGAGCAGTACTTC. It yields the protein CAISIRGGEQYF.

The CDR3 protein is CASSPGDRGNYGYTF. The CDR3 nucleotides are TGTGCCAGCAGTCCGGGGGACAGGGGAAACTATGGCTACACCTTC. The chain couples TRBV27 to TRBJ1-2; 10 nucleotides agree with TRBD1. Germline CDR1 MNHEY, CDR2 SMNVEV (reference sequence). V trimming: 5 bases; J trimming: 2 bases; junction bases outside the gene matches: 5. The CDR3 loop spans 15 amino acids.

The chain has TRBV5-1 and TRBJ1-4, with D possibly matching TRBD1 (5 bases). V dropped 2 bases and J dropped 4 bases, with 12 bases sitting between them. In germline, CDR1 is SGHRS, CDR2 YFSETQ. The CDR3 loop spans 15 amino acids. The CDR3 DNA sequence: TGCGCCAGCAGCTTTAGTTTAGGGGATAATGAAAAACTGTTTTTT. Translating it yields CASSFSLGDNEKLFF.